This T cell receptor (beta chain) comes out of a study of blood T cells in healthy people across ages. Then a second PCR, running roughly 7 to 11 cycles, was carried out with a sample-barcoded 5' primer and a J-beta primer mix. TCRdb re-derived calls from the 5' RACE reads in MiXCR, one entry per CDR3 protein. In the table there are fewer than 2,000,000 distinct CDR3 sequences, 30% to 40% of which are singletons. CDR3 size: 15 residues. Germline CDR1 is SGHTA and CDR2 is FQGNSA. Trimming took 5 bases from V and 2 from J; bases not matched to a gene: 5. The chain is built from TRBV7-2 and TRBJ2-3; 9 bases are a match to TRBD2. The sample consisted of blood. The sequence was collected from a human donor in good health. The CDR3 loop is CASSRGLANTDTQYF. CDR3 in DNA: TGTGCCAGCAGCAGAGGACTAGCGAACACAGATACGCAGTATTTT.